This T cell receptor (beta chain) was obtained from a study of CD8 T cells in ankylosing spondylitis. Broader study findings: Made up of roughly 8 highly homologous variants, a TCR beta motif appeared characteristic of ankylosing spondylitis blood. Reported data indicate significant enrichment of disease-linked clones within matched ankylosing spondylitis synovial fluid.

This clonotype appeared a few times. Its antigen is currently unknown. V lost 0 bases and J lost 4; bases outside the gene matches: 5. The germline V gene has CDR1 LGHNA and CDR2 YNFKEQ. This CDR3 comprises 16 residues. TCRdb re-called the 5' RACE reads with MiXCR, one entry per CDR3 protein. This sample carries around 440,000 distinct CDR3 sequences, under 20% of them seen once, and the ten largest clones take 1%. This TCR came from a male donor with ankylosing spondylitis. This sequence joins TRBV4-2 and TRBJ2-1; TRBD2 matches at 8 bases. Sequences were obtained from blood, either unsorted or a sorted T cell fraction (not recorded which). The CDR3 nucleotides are TGTGCCAGCAGCCAAGAACCGGGACTAGAGTACAATGAGCAGTTCTTC. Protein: CASSQEPGLEYNEQFF.